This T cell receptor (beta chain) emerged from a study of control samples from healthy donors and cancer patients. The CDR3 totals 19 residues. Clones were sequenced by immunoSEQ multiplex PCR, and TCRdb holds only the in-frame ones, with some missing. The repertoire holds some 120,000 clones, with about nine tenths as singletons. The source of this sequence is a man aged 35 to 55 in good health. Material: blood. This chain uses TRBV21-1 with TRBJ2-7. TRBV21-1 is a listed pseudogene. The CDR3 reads CASLSRDSPSGPDLREQYF. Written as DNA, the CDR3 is TGTGCCAGCCTCTCTCGGGACAGCCCTAGCGGCCCAGATCTACGCGAGCAGTACTTC.